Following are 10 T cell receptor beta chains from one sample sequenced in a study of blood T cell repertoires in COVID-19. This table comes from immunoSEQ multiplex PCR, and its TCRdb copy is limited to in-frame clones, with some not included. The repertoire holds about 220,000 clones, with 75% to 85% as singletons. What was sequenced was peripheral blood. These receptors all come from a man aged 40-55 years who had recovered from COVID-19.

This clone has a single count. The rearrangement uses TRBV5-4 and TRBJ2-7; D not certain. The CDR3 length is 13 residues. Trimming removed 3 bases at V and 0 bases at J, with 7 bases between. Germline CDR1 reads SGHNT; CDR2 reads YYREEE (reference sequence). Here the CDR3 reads CASSSLSSYEQYF. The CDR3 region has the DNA TGTGCCAGCAGCTCCCTAAGCTCCTACGAGCAGTACTTC.

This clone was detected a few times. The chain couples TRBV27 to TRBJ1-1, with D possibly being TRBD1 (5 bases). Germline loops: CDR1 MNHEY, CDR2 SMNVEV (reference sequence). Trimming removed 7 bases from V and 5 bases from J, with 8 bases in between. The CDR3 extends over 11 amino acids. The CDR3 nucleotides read TGTGCCAGCATGGAGGGGACTGAAGCTTTCTTT. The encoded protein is CASMEGTEAFF.

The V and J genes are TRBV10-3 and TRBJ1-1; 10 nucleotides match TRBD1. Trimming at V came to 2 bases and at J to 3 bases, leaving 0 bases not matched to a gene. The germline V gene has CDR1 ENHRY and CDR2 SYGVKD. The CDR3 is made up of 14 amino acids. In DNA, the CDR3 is TGTGCCATCAGTGAGGGACAGGGGGACACTGAAGCTTTCTTT. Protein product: CAISEGQGDTEAFF.

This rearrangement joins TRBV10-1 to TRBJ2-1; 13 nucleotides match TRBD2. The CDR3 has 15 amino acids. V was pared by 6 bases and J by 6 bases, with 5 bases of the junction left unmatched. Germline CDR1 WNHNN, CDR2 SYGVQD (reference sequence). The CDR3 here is CASSVTSGGANEQFF. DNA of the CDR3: TGCGCCAGCAGCGTTACTAGCGGGGGGGCCAATGAGCAGTTCTTC.

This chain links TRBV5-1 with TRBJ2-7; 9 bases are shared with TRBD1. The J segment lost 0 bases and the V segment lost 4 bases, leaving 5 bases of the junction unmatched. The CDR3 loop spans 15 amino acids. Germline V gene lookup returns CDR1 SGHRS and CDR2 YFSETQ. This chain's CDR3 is CASSGGTGRSYEQYF. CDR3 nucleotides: TGCGCCAGCAGCGGCGGGACAGGGCGCTCCTACGAGCAGTACTTC.

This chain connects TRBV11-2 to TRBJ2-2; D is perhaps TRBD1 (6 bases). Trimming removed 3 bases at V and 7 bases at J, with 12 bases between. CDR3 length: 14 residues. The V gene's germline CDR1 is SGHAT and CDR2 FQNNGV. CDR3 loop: CASSLDSGFGELFF. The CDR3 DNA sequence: TGTGCCAGCAGCTTGGACAGTGGATTCGGGGAGCTGTTTTTT.

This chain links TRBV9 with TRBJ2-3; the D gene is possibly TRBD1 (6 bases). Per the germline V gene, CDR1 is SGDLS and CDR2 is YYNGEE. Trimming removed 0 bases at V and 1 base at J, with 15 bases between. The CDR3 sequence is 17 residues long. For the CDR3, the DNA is TGTGCCAGCAGCGTAGAGGACTCTCCAGGGGGCACAGATACGCAGTATTTT. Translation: CASSVEDSPGGTDTQYF.

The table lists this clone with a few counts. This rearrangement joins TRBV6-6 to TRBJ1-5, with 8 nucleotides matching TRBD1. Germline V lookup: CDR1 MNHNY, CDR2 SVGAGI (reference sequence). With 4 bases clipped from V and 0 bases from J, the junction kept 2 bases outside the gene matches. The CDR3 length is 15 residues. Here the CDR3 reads CASSSGTGSNQPQHF. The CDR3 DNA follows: TGTGCCAGCAGTTCCGGGACAGGTAGCAATCAGCCCCAGCATTTT.

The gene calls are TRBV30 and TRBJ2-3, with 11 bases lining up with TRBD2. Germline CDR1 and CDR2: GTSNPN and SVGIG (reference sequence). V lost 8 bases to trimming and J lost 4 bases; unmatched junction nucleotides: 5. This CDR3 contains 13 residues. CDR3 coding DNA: TGTGCCGGAAATAGCGGGAGGGCAGATACGCAGTATTTT. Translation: CAGNSGRADTQYF.

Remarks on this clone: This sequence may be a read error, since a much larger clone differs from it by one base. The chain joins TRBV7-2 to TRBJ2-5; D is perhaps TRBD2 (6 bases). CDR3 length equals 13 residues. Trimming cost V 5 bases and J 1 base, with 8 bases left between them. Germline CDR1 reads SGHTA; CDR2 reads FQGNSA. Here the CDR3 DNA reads TGTGCCAGCAGCCGGGACTTCCAAGAGACCCAGTACTTC. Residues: CASSRDFQETQYF.